Given below is one T cell receptor (beta chain) in context. Per germline, CDR1 SNHLY and CDR2 FYNNEI. V trimming: 0 bases; J trimming: 14 bases; junction bases outside the gene matches: 10. The CDR3 spans 14 residues. The sample comes from a study of cytomegalovirus exposure and HLA in healthy donors. Primers for the PCR totalled 60 Vbeta and 13 Jbeta. Data came from immunoSEQ multiplex PCR; TCRdb stores just in-frame clones and leaves some out. The sample comprises about 87,000 clones, around 8% of which are singletons, and about 2% rests with the top ten. This rearrangement joins TRBV2 to TRBJ2-1; TRBD1 aligns across 7 bases. This TCR came from a man aged 45 to 65 in good health and CMV-seronegative. Sample: PBMCs. The CDR3 DNA reads as TGTGCCAGCAGTGAAGCCCCTAACAGGGGCCCGGAGTTCTTC. Its protein product is CASSEAPNRGPEFF.